This T cell receptor (beta chain) was recorded in a study of CD8 T cells in ankylosing spondylitis. Study conclusions and caveats: As reported, disease-linked clones showed significant enrichment in matched ankylosing spondylitis synovial fluid. Blood from ankylosing spondylitis patients appeared to carry a characteristic eight-variant TCR beta motif.

Trimming stripped 0 bases from V and 3 bases from J, with 12 bases between. The CDR3 has 15 residues. The germline V gene has CDR1 LNHNV and CDR2 YYDKDF (reference sequence). By quantitative 5'-RACE with molecular barcodes, the TCR beta libraries were made. One entry per CDR3 protein, called by TCRdb with MiXCR from the 5' RACE reads. The sample lists more than 400,000 distinct CDR3 sequences, roughly 5.3% occurring once. Concerning this clonotype: Its target is unknown.

This TCR derives from a male donor with ankylosing spondylitis. The J gene is TRBJ2-7, the V gene TRBV15; D tentatively fits TRBD1 or TRBD2 (5 bases each). Material for sequencing was blood, either unsorted or a sorted T cell fraction (not recorded which). In DNA, the CDR3 is TGTGCCACCAGCAGAGATAGGGTGAGGGGCTACGAGCAGTACTTC. Residues: CATSRDRVRGYEQYF.